The subject of this entry is one T cell receptor beta chain. This sample stems from a study of cytomegalovirus exposure and HLA in healthy donors. PCR used 60 Vbeta primers and 13 Jbeta primers. In the source study's methods: Later, tens of millions of unique TCR beta chains were counted in an analysis, and roughly 11 million of them were shared. Clones were read by immunoSEQ multiplex PCR, and TCRdb kept only the in-frame ones, dropping some. D and trimming were read from the DNA, whereas the V and J calls and clone size are those reported in that table. The sample table sets out about 160,000 clones. J gave up 1 base and V 5 bases, and 8 bases lay outside the gene matches. Germline V gene data show CDR1 as SGHDT and CDR2 as YYEEEE. CDR3 size: 15 residues.

This clonotype was obtained from a woman in her forties or fifties in good health and CMV-seronegative. J is TRBJ2-7 and V is TRBV5-6; TRBD1 matches 8 bases. The sequenced material came from PBMCs. Here the CDR3 DNA reads TGTGCCAGCAGTACCGGGACAGGCTTTTCCTACGAGCAGTACTTC. Its translation is CASSTGTGFSYEQYF.